These 25 T cell receptor beta chains originate from one sample sequenced in a study of CD8 T cells in Susac syndrome (dated by TCRdb to about 2019). The protocol used for the library was the immunoSEQ multiplex PCR assay. RNA was extracted using the RNeasy kit, and roughly 0.45 to 1 microgram was reverse transcribed with random hexamers. In TCRdb, the public reads were trimmed at Q25 with fastp and aligned with MiXCR, with productive beta chains retained. Rows with a matching CDR3 protein are joined into one entry that keeps the most common DNA and genes. For this sample the table gives approximately 190,000 distinct CDR3 sequences, of which 85% to 95% were detected only once. 0.1% of the sample lies in the top ten. Material for sequencing was CD4+ T cells from PBMCs. Receptors were obtained from a human donor in good health.

This clonotype is a singleton in its sample. The chain carries TRBV2 and TRBJ1-2; a weak D match, TRBD1 (5 bases). Germline-derived CDR1 and CDR2 are SNHLY and FYNNEI. V lost 1 base and J 6 bases, leaving 15 bases between the germline ends. CDR3 size: 15 residues. CDR3: CASSEEGTTFDGYTF. CDR3 DNA: TGTGCCAGCAGTGAAGAAGGGACCACCTTTGATGGCTACACCTTC.

V and J are TRBV5-6 and TRBJ2-7, with TRBD2 matching over 7 bases. V lost 4 bases to trimming and J lost 4 bases; unmatched junction nucleotides: 5. The CDR3 is made up of 13 amino acids. In germline, CDR1 is SGHDT, CDR2 YYEEEE. The CDR3 here is CASSPAGVYEQYF. The CDR3, as DNA: TGTGCCAGCAGCCCGGCGGGGGTGTACGAGCAGTACTTC.

This clonotype occurred once. This sequence joins TRBV2 and TRBJ2-6, with D perhaps TRBD2 (5 bases). The germline CDR1 and CDR2 sequences are SNHLY and FYNNEI. The ends were cut back, 2 bases at V and 3 bases at J, with 11 bases in the middle. The CDR3 totals 16 residues. The CDR3 bases are TGTGCCAGCAGTGAAATTCGAAGCGGTGGGGCCAACGTCCTGACTTTC. Translating gives CASSEIRSGGANVLTF.

V usage is TRBV18 and J usage is TRBJ1-5, with D hard to call. Germline assignment: CDR1 KGHSH and CDR2 LQKENI. V was shortened by 1 base and J by 5 bases, with 12 bases between the two germline ends. This CDR3 is 15 amino acids long. This CDR3 reads CASSPQAGSDQPQHF. The CDR3 region has the DNA TGTGCCAGCTCACCACAAGCCGGTTCTGATCAGCCCCAGCATTTT.

The chain combines TRBV6-1 with TRBJ1-5; D unresolved. V was trimmed by 0 bases and J by 1 base, leaving 4 bases between them. CDR1 is MNHNS and CDR2 is SASEGT in the germline V gene. The CDR3 spans 14 residues. For the CDR3, the DNA is TGTGCCAGCAGTGAAGCAGGGAGCAATCAGCCCCAGCATTTT. Translating it yields CASSEAGSNQPQHF.

This clonotype occurred a few times. V gene TRBV7-3 combines with J gene TRBJ2-4; 12 bases align to TRBD2. Germline V gives CDR1 SGHTA, CDR2 FQGTGA. The CDR3 length is 16 residues. Unmatched junction bases numbered 9, after V lost 7 bases and J lost 5 bases. The CDR3 region is CASNSLAGGRENIQYF. The CDR3 nucleotides are TGTGCCAGCAACTCACTAGCGGGGGGCCGGGAAAACATTCAGTACTTC.

The chain joins TRBV9 to TRBJ2-7; 8 bases are shared with TRBD2. The germline V gene has CDR1 SGDLS and CDR2 YYNGEE. V shed 7 bases and J 0 bases; nucleotides not matched to a gene: 9. CDR3 length: 15 amino acids. CDR3 sequence reads: CASASGGTRSYEQYF. CDR3 nucleotides: TGTGCCAGCGCGTCGGGGGGGACGCGCTCCTACGAGCAGTACTTC.

The V and J genes are TRBV3-1 and TRBJ2-7; D not certain. Germline lookup yields CDR1 LGHDT and CDR2 YNNKEL (reference sequence). The length of the CDR3 is 17 residues. V gave up 0 bases and J gave up 0 bases, with 15 bases separating them. DNA of the CDR3: TGTGCCAGCAGCCAAGATAACAGCCCCGCTACCTCCTACGAGCAGTACTTC. This codes for CASSQDNSPATSYEQYF.

The chain uses TRBV6-1 and TRBJ2-7; 12 bases agree with TRBD1. Germline loops: CDR1 MNHNS, CDR2 SASEGT. The junction had 4 bases not matched to a gene; V was cut back by 1 base and J by 6 bases. This CDR3 has 15 residues. CDR3 in amino acids: CASSEEGQGASEQYV. The CDR3 DNA follows: TGTGCCAGCAGTGAAGAGGGACAGGGGGCTTCCGAGCAGTACGTC.

This sequence joins TRBV11-1 and TRBJ2-2; no clear D gene. In germline, CDR1 is SGHAT, CDR2 FQDESV (reference sequence). The ends were cut back, 4 bases at V and 7 bases at J, with 13 bases in the middle. CDR3 length equals 14 residues. The CDR3 loop is CASSSFGANGELFF. The CDR3 DNA is TGTGCCAGCAGCTCTTTTGGCGCGAACGGGGAGCTGTTTTTT.

The gene calls are TRBV5-1 and TRBJ1-4; the match to TRBD1 covers 10 bases. CDR3 length equals 16 residues. V was pared by 2 bases and J by 6 bases, with 7 bases of the junction left unmatched. CDR1 is SGHRS and CDR2 is YFSETQ in the germline V gene. The CDR3 here is CASSFSPGQGYEKLFF. The CDR3 DNA reads as TGCGCCAGCAGCTTCTCCCCGGGACAGGGGTATGAAAAACTGTTTTTT. Complete variable domain (other parts from reference TRBV5-1 and TRBJ1-4): KAGVTQTPRYLIKTRGQQVTLSCSPISGHRSVSWYQQTPGQGLQFLFEYFSETQRNKGNFPGRFSGRQFSNSRSEMNVSTLELGDSALYLCASSFSPGQGYEKLFFGSGTQLSVL.

This chain links TRBV2 with TRBJ1-1; 7 bases align to TRBD1. The CDR3 is 14 amino acids. J lost 1 base, V lost 7 bases, and 6 bases had no gene match. CDR1 is SNHLY and CDR2 is FYNNEI in the germline V gene. CDR3 in DNA: TGTGCCAGCACGGAAAGACAGGGGAACACTGAAGCTTTCTTT. As protein: CASTERQGNTEAFF.

The chain is built from TRBV5-6 and TRBJ2-5, with 9 positions matching TRBD2. Looked up from germline, CDR1 is SGHDT and CDR2 is YYEEEE. This CDR3 region has 16 residues. V shed 2 bases and J 2 bases; nucleotides not matched to a gene: 7. The CDR3 DNA follows: TGTGCCAGCAGCTTAAGGCGGGGGGGGGTACAAGAGACCCAGTACTTC. Protein: CASSLRRGGVQETQYF. Together with reference TRBV5-6 and TRBJ2-5, the CDR3 gives the full variable domain: DAGVTQSPTHLIKTRGQQVTLRCSPKSGHDTVSWYQQALGQGPQFIFQYYEEEERQRGNFPDRFSGHQFPNYSSELNVNALLLGDSALYLCASSLRRGGVQETQYFGPGTRLLVL.

V is TRBV2 and J is TRBJ2-5, with 7 nucleotides matching TRBD2. The length of the CDR3 is 13 residues. V lost 11 bases and J lost 5; bases outside the gene matches: 11. The V gene's germline CDR1 is SNHLY and CDR2 FYNNEI. The CDR3 DNA follows: TGTGCCTTTACCCCGGGGGGAAAGGAGACCCAGTACTTC. Amino acids: CAFTPGGKETQYF.

This chain joins TRBV11-3 and TRBJ2-2; 7 nucleotides match TRBD2. This CDR3 is 14 amino acids long. Trimming took 5 bases from V and 10 from J; bases not matched to a gene: 10. Per the germline V gene, CDR1 is SGHNT and CDR2 is YENEEA. The CDR3 loop reads CASSRTSGREELFF. CDR3 DNA sequence: TGTGCCAGCAGCCGCACTTCAGGGAGGGAGGAGCTGTTTTTT.

This sequence joins TRBV7-9 and TRBJ2-5; 9 positions agree with TRBD1. V lost 6 bases, J lost 5 bases, and 13 bases stayed unmatched. CDR3 length: 16 amino acids. Germline CDR1 SEHNR, CDR2 FQNEAQ (reference sequence). The CDR3 nucleotides are TGTGCCAGCAGTTCTACAGGGGGCCGGTTTGAGGAGACCCAGTACTTC. Translated, it gives CASSSTGGRFEETQYF. Full variable domain (outside the CDR3, taken from reference TRBV7-9 and TRBJ2-5): DTGVSQNPRHKITKRGQNVTFRCDPISEHNRLYWYRQTLGQGPEFLTYFQNEAQLEKSRLLSDRFSAERPKGSFSTLEIQRTEQGDSAMYLCASSSTGGRFEETQYFGPGTRLLVL.

This clonotype was seen a single time. This rearrangement joins TRBV7-2 to TRBJ2-6; no definite D call. This CDR3 has 15 amino acids. Germline V gene data show CDR1 as SGHTA and CDR2 as FQGNSA. V was cut by 1 base and J by 3 bases, with 7 bases left in between. The CDR3 region is CASSLGQSGANVLTF. CDR3 nucleotides: TGTGCCAGCAGCTTAGGTCAGAGTGGGGCCAACGTCCTGACTTTC.

The chain uses TRBV12-3 or TRBV12-4 and TRBJ2-2; the D call may be TRBD1 or TRBD2 (5 bases each). The ends were cut back, 4 bases at V and 3 bases at J, with 15 bases in the middle. There are 16 residues in the CDR3. CDR3: CASSSPGPRDTGELFF. The CDR3 bases are TGTGCCAGCAGTTCACCGGGACCTAGAGACACCGGGGAGCTGTTTTTT.

The V call is TRBV12-3 or TRBV12-4, the J call TRBJ1-1; the match to TRBD1 covers 8 bases. CDR3 length: 14 amino acids. V was clipped by 6 bases and J by 5 bases; unmatched bases: 8. The CDR3 DNA is TGTGCCAGCAGCTCAGGACAGGGCGGGACTGAAGCTTTCTTT. It yields the protein CASSSGQGGTEAFF.

J is TRBJ1-2 and V is TRBV20-1, with D possibly TRBD1 on 6 matching bases. The CDR3 consists of 12 residues. Germline CDR1 DFQATT, CDR2 SNEGSKA (reference sequence). Trimming shortened V by 3 bases and J by 4 bases, and 9 bases separated the two germline ends. CDR3 DNA sequence: TGCAGTGCTAGGCAGGGGCTCTATGGCTACACCTTC. The encoded protein is CSARQGLYGYTF.

This clonotype came up once. The rearrangement uses TRBV11-2 and TRBJ2-4; 9 nucleotides match TRBD2. This CDR3 is 17 amino acids long. Germline V gives CDR1 SGHAT, CDR2 FQNNGV. Trimming took 4 bases from V and 0 from J; bases not matched to a gene: 7. The CDR3: CASSSSGVTEAKNIQYF. The CDR3, as DNA: TGTGCCAGCAGCTCTAGCGGGGTCACGGAAGCCAAAAACATTCAGTACTTC.

The chain's CDR3 is CASSFHGGQGDNYGYTF. For the CDR3, the DNA is TGCGCCAGCAGCTTTCACGGGGGACAGGGGGATAACTATGGCTACACCTTC. This chain uses TRBV5-1 with TRBJ1-2; 11 bases are shared with TRBD1. The CDR3 runs to 17 residues. J was trimmed by 1 base and V by 2 bases; bases with no gene match: 7. CDR1 SGHRS and CDR2 YFSETQ come from the germline V gene.

The rearrangement uses TRBV20-1 and TRBJ1-1; TRBD1 aligns across 7 bases. V lost 5 bases, J lost 2 bases, and 5 bases stayed unmatched. The germline gives CDR1 DFQATT, CDR2 SNEGSKA (reference sequence). The CDR3 consists of 13 residues. CDR3 loop: CSAARDRNTEAFF. In DNA form, the CDR3 reads TGCAGTGCTGCCCGGGACAGAAACACTGAAGCTTTCTTT.

The genes are TRBV28 and TRBJ2-3; either TRBD1 or TRBD2 may fit D (5 bases each). The V gene lost 8 bases and the J gene lost 14 bases, with 29 bases spanning the gap. This CDR3 region has 15 residues. Germline values: CDR1 MDHEN, CDR2 SYDVKM. Written as DNA, the CDR3 is TGTGCCAGCCACGGGGCAGGAGTCTTATCCGGTGTTGGGTATTTT. Protein sequence: CASHGAGVLSGVGYF.

This clonotype was recorded once. The V call is TRBV3-1, the J call TRBJ2-6; TRBD1 matches at 8 bases. V dropped 0 bases and J dropped 2; count of bases not matched to a gene: 12. Per the germline V gene, CDR1 is LGHDT and CDR2 is YNNKEL (reference sequence). The CDR3 sequence is 20 residues long. Written as DNA, the CDR3 is TGTGCCAGCAGCCAAGACTCAGGACAGGGAATTTGGACTGGGGCCAACGTCCTGACTTTC. Its translation is CASSQDSGQGIWTGANVLTF.